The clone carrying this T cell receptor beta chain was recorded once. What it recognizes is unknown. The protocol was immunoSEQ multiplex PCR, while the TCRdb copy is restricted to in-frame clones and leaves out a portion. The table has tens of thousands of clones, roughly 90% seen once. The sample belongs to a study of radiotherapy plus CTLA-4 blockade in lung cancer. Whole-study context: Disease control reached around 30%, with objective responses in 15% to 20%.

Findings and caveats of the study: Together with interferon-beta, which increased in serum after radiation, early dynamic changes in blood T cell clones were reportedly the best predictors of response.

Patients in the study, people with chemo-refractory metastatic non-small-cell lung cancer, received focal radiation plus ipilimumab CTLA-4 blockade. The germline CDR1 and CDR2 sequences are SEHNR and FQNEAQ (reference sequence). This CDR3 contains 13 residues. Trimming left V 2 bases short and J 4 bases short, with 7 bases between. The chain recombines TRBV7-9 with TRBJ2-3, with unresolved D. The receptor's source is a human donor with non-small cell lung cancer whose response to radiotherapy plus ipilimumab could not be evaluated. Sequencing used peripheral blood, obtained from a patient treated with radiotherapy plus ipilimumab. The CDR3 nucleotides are TGTGCCAGCAGCTTACCACGGGCAGATACGCAGTATTTT. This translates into CASSLPRADTQYF.